These 8 T cell receptor beta chains were all obtained from the same sample, sequenced in a study of blood T cell repertoires in COVID-19. Clones were sequenced by immunoSEQ multiplex PCR, and TCRdb holds only the in-frame ones, with some missing. Seen here are roughly 200,000 clones, approximately 78% observed once, and the top ten hold approximately 9.2%. The sequencing input was PBMCs or T cells enriched from blood (not recorded which). The receptors were gathered from a middle-aged man who had recovered from COVID-19.

This chain connects TRBV23-1 to TRBJ2-7, with TRBD2 as a possible D gene (7 bases). TRBV23-1 counts as an open reading frame of uncertain function. Trimming took 4 bases from V and 2 from J, leaving 15 bases between them. CDR3 length: 15 amino acids. DNA of the CDR3: TGCGCCAGCAGTCGGAGGGGGACTACCCCCTACGAGCAGTACTTC. The encoded protein is CASSRRGTTPYEQYF.

V gene TRBV11-1 combines with J gene TRBJ1-2; the D is unclear. The length of the CDR3 is 14 residues. Germline loops: CDR1 SGHAT, CDR2 FQDESV (reference sequence). V was clipped by 5 bases and J by 9 bases, with 19 bases between them. CDR3 sequence reads: CASSPGDGIGRYTF. The CDR3, as DNA: TGTGCCAGCAGCCCGGGCGACGGGATTGGACGCTACACCTTC.

The genes are TRBV5-1 and TRBJ2-7, with 8 nucleotides matching TRBD2. Trimming took 1 base from V and 3 from J; bases not matched to a gene: 3. The CDR3 is made up of 14 amino acids. Germline assignment: CDR1 SGHRS and CDR2 YFSETQ. The CDR3 DNA reads TGCGCCAGCAGCTTGAGCGGGAGAAGCTACGAGCAGTACTTC. This sequence encodes CASSLSGRSYEQYF.

The chain joins TRBV3-1 (or the pseudogene TRBV3-2) to TRBJ2-1; 7 bases agree with TRBD2. Germline V gene sequence: CDR1 LGHDT, CDR2 YNNKEL (reference sequence). J lost 0 bases, V lost 4 bases, and 3 bases had no gene match. The CDR3 has 15 amino acids. The CDR3 is CASSLGGSSYNEQFF. Written as DNA, the CDR3 is TGTGCCAGCAGCCTCGGGGGGAGCTCCTACAATGAGCAGTTCTTC.

This clone was detected a few times. This sequence joins TRBV21-1 and TRBJ1-2. TRBV21-1 constitutes a pseudogene. There are 21 residues in the CDR3. The CDR3 sequence is CASSRGGGTSPDSLSRPLYTF. CDR3 sequence (DNA): TGTGCCAGCAGCAGAGGGGGGGGGACATCCCCGGATTCCCTCTCACGTCCCCTCTACACCTTC.

The rearrangement links TRBV9 to TRBJ2-6; 9 bases are a match to TRBD1. V was pared by 2 bases and J by 2 bases, with 8 bases of the junction left unmatched. Germline assignment: CDR1 SGDLS and CDR2 YYNGEE. The CDR3 loop spans 18 amino acids. CDR3 sequence: CASSVGTGNLAGANVLTF. CDR3 sequence (DNA): TGTGCCAGCAGCGTGGGGACAGGGAATCTCGCTGGGGCCAACGTCCTGACTTTC.

The chain is built from TRBV6-2 or TRBV6-3 and TRBJ2-1, with a weak D call TRBD1 (6 bases). Looked up from germline, CDR1 is MNHEY and CDR2 is SVGEGT. The CDR3 is made up of 17 amino acids. V shed 4 bases and J shed 2 bases, with 18 bases lying between them. The CDR3 protein is CASSFGQHQLPYNEQFF. CDR3 DNA sequence: TGTGCCAGCAGTTTCGGACAGCACCAACTCCCCTACAATGAGCAGTTCTTC.

The V call is TRBV2, the J call TRBJ1-2; D might be TRBD1 (5 bases). Per the germline V gene, CDR1 is SNHLY and CDR2 is FYNNEI. The CDR3 has 14 residues. Deletions cut 2 bases from V and 4 bases from J, with 11 bases between. The CDR3 DNA sequence: TGTGCCAGCAGTGAAACGGAGCAGGGCTATGGCTACACCTTC. Amino acid sequence: CASSETEQGYGYTF.